This T cell receptor beta chain derives from a study of blood T cell repertoires in COVID-19. Study context: Whether acute or convalescent, the COVID-19 samples came from the United States, Italy and Spain. PBMCs, B-cell-depleted T cells, or T cells provided the cDNA or gDNA that made up the material.

CDR1 and CDR2 from the germline V gene are SGHRS and YFSETQ. The CDR3 runs 15 residues. Trimming stripped 4 bases from V and 2 bases from J, with 16 bases between. The table came from immunoSEQ multiplex PCR; TCRdb's copy has only in-frame clones and leaves some out. The repertoire holds some 320,000 clones, with 75% to 85% as singletons. The sequence came from a human donor in a cohort sampled during active COVID-19. The chain links TRBV5-1 to TRBJ2-7; D possibly corresponds to TRBD2 (6 bases). The sample was peripheral blood. CDR3 residues: CASSPGDVFPYEQYF. The CDR3 DNA is TGCGCCAGCAGCCCGGGGGATGTTTTCCCCTACGAGCAGTACTTC.